This T cell receptor beta chain emerged from a study of blood T cell repertoires in COVID-19. Looked up from germline, CDR1 is MGHDK and CDR2 is SYGVNS. Trimming cost V 5 bases and J 4 bases; bases outside gene matches: 3. The CDR3 has 13 amino acids. This clone was counted a few times. The protocol was immunoSEQ multiplex PCR, while the TCRdb copy is restricted to in-frame clones and leaves out a portion. The sample records about 250,000 clones, roughly 90% being singletons. This rearrangement joins TRBV25-1 to TRBJ1-1; 8 bases align to TRBD1. The sequence was collected from a woman aged 25 to 45 with acute or convalescent COVID-19. The sequencing sample was made of peripheral blood. The CDR3: CASSRTGGTEAFF. As DNA, the CDR3 is TGTGCCAGCAGTCGAACAGGGGGCACTGAAGCTTTCTTT.